The TCR beta chain described here comes from a study of T cell responses to AZD1222 COVID-19 vaccine. Study conclusions and caveats: White British ancestry dominated among donors, who included more females, and clonal diversity was possibly underestimated. Spike-specific TCR breadth rose after two AZD1222 doses, and depth rose as well.

Method: immunoSEQ multiplex PCR; TCRdb's copy keeps in-frame clones and lacks some. There are approximately 45,000 clones in the sample; 88% occur only once, and around 25% lies in the top ten. Comment on this clone: The antigen remains undetermined.

The germline V and J ends were trimmed by 6 bases and 7 bases, with 18 bases remaining between them. Germline V CDR1 and CDR2: MNHEY, SMNVEV (reference sequence). This CDR3 contains 14 residues. This TCR derives from an adult who received the AZD1222 COVID-19 vaccine. The gene calls are TRBV27 and TRBJ1-2; D unclear. The sample was peripheral blood, taken 28 days after the second AZD1222 dose. CDR3 in amino acids: CASRRWPPLGGYTF. CDR3 nucleotide sequence: TGTGCCAGCAGGCGATGGCCACCTCTAGGTGGCTACACCTTC.